Reported below is one TCR beta chain. Its antigen remains unknown. Because the CDR3 is missing its conserved closing phenylalanine or tryptophan, this is likely a read error. The data belong to a study of T cell repertoires in cytomegalovirus infection. Study at large: Public signatures in TCR beta pointed to CMV infection and matching HLA type.

V lost 10 bases and J lost 6, with 16 bases in between. The CDR3 contains 13 residues. Germline V lookup: CDR1 MDHEN, CDR2 SYDVKM. TCRdb independently ran MiXCR on the reads; one entry per CDR3 protein. The sample has under 850,000 distinct CDR3 sequences; less than 40% are singletons. General study results and limits: The response measured ex vivo was dominated by TCR beta clonotypes (HLA-C-restricted and CMV-specific). The cumulative frequency of public TCR beta families distinguished individuals who carried CMV together with the relevant HLA.

The sample taken for sequencing was PBMCs. The sequence came from a human donor in good health (CMV status not recorded). Some clones in this sample may be carry-over from other donors' samples. V is TRBV28 and J is TRBJ2-1; tentatively, D is TRBD2 (5 bases). CDR3 DNA sequence: TGTGCCACCTTACTAGACTCTAGCAATGAGCAGTTCTTA. It encodes CATLLDSSNEQFL.